The 20 T cell receptor beta chains given below trace back to one sample, sequenced in a study of T cell repertoires in cytomegalovirus infection. TCRdb fed the reads into MiXCR, producing one record per CDR3 protein. The table has more than 500,000 distinct CDR3 sequences, about 17% seen once; the top ten hold roughly a quarter. The specimen sequenced was CD8+ T cells from PBMCs. These receptor sequences come from a human donor in good health (CMV status not recorded). Some clones in this sample may be carry-over from other donors' samples.

This clonotype was seen a few times. This chain uses TRBV27 with TRBJ2-1; the match to TRBD2 covers 10 bases. The V segment lost 7 bases and the J segment 2 bases; nucleotides outside the gene matches: 2. This CDR3 has 14 amino acids. The V gene's germline CDR1 is MNHEY and CDR2 SMNVEV (reference sequence). CDR3 region: CASTSGGAYNEQFF. The CDR3 region has the DNA TGTGCCAGCACCAGCGGGGGGGCCTACAATGAGCAGTTCTTC.

This clonotype was observed a few times. The chain joins TRBV27 to TRBJ2-7; tentative D call: TRBD2 (6 bases). Trimming pared 6 bases from V and 4 bases from J, leaving 13 bases between. This CDR3 contains 13 residues. Germline values: CDR1 MNHEY, CDR2 SMNVEV (reference sequence). DNA of the CDR3: TGTGCCAGCAGCCCGTGGGGAGGATACGAGCAGTACTTC. It encodes CASSPWGGYEQYF.

The table lists this clonotype with many counts. The genes are TRBV27 and TRBJ1-1, with a weak D call TRBD1 (5 bases). The CDR3 loop spans 15 amino acids. The ends were cut back, 2 bases at V and 6 bases at J, with 16 bases in the middle. Germline V gene data show CDR1 as MNHEY and CDR2 as SMNVEV (reference sequence). The CDR3 DNA follows: TGTGCCAGCAGTTTAGAACAGGCTGGCGTCGCTGAAGCTTTCTTT. Translated, it gives CASSLEQAGVAEAFF.

This clonotype was detected ten times or more. V gene TRBV5-6 combines with J gene TRBJ2-3, with TRBD2 identical over 14 bases. Germline V gives CDR1 SGHDT, CDR2 YYEEEE. There are 16 residues in the CDR3. V shed 5 bases and J 1 base; nucleotides not matched to a gene: 3. Here the CDR3 DNA reads TGTGCCAGCAGTCTGGGACTAGCGGGGGGCACAGATACGCAGTATTTT. Translated, it gives CASSLGLAGGTDTQYF. Full variable domain (outside the CDR3, taken from reference TRBV5-6 and TRBJ2-3): DAGVTQSPTHLIKTRGQQVTLRCSPKSGHDTVSWYQQALGQGPQFIFQYYEEEERQRGNFPDRFSGHQFPNYSSELNVNALLLGDSALYLCASSLGLAGGTDTQYFGPGTRLTVL.

This clonotype showed up just a few times. The CDR3 loop is CASSENRVGTDTQYF. The CDR3 coding sequence is TGTGCCAGCAGTGAAAACAGGGTTGGCACAGATACGCAGTATTTT. The chain couples TRBV6-1 to TRBJ2-3, with a weak D call TRBD1 (6 bases). Germline V CDR1 and CDR2: MNHNS, SASEGT. The CDR3 contains 15 residues. V shed 2 bases and J shed 1 base, with 10 bases lying between them.

There are a few counts of this clonotype. The V and J genes are TRBV6-4 and TRBJ2-2; 8 bases are shared with TRBD2. V gave up 5 bases and J gave up 5 bases; unmatched junction bases: 7. The germline V gene encodes CDR1 MRHNA and CDR2 SNTAGT. The CDR3 has 15 amino acids. The CDR3 is CASSNREGRTGELFF. The CDR3 DNA sequence: TGTGCCAGCAGTAATCGGGAGGGCCGAACCGGGGAGCTGTTTTTT.

This clonotype was recorded at least ten times. This chain joins TRBV6-5 and TRBJ1-2; 7 bases agree with TRBD1. The germline CDR1 and CDR2 sequences are MNHEY and SVGAGI. The CDR3 has 14 amino acids. The trim removed 4 bases at V and 2 bases at J, leaving 4 bases unmatched. CDR3 protein: CASSSGGVNYGYTF. CDR3 nucleotides: TGTGCCAGCAGTTCAGGGGGGGTAAACTATGGCTACACCTTC.

In this sample, this clonotype turned up many times. V gene TRBV27 combines with J gene TRBJ2-1; perhaps TRBD1 as D (8 bases). Between the trimmed V and J ends, which lost 8 bases and 3 bases, there was a span of 26 bases. Germline values: CDR1 MNHEY, CDR2 SMNVEV (reference sequence). The CDR3 is 18 amino acids. The CDR3 loop is CASSSQGATSVLYNEQFF. The CDR3 nucleotides are TGTGCCAGCTCCTCCCAGGGGGCAACTAGCGTTCTCTACAATGAGCAGTTCTTC.

This clonotype was observed once. Since a much larger clone is just one base distant, this may be a read error. The rearrangement joins TRBV12-3 or TRBV12-4 to TRBJ1-5; D is possibly TRBD1 (6 bases). The CDR3 extends over 13 amino acids. CDR3 region: CANSLAGRGSQHF. In DNA, the CDR3 is TGTGCCAACAGTTTAGCCGGAAGGGGGTCCCAGCATTTT.

V usage is TRBV5-6 and J usage is TRBJ2-2; tentatively, D is TRBD2 (6 bases). V lost 4 bases and J lost 0, with 16 bases in between. Germline CDR1 SGHDT, CDR2 YYEEEE. CDR3 length: 17 amino acids. CDR3 DNA sequence: TGTGCCAGCAGCGAGGGACTTCTATTACCGAACACCGGGGAGCTGTTTTTT. This codes for CASSEGLLLPNTGELFF.

This clonotype has more than one count but fewer than ten. The J gene is TRBJ2-7, the V gene TRBV28; either TRBD1 or TRBD2 may supply D (5 bases each). The V gene lost 3 bases and the J gene lost 2 bases, with 11 bases spanning the gap. Germline loops: CDR1 MDHEN, CDR2 SYDVKM. The CDR3 extends over 14 amino acids. CDR3 amino acids: CASSFVSGPYEQYF. DNA for the CDR3: TGTGCCAGCAGTTTCGTGTCGGGGCCCTACGAGCAGTACTTC.

The chain couples TRBV20-1 to TRBJ2-2; TRBD1 might be the D (6 bases). Germline CDR1 and CDR2: DFQATT and SNEGSKA (reference sequence). This CDR3 has 12 residues. V was clipped by 4 bases and J by 7 bases, with 10 bases between them. CDR3 DNA: TGCAGTGCTACCCACAGGGACGGGGAGCTGTTTTTT. Protein: CSATHRDGELFF.

There are a few counts of this clonotype. The chain is built from TRBV4-1 and TRBJ1-2; D is unclear. Trimming took 1 base from V and 6 from J, leaving 18 bases between them. CDR3 length: 16 amino acids. CDR1 is MGHRA, CDR2 YSYEKL, per germline. The CDR3 DNA follows: TGCGCCAGCAGCCAAGTTGGCGGGGATATTAGCGATGGCTACACCTTC. It encodes CASSQVGGDISDGYTF.

This clonotype occurred a few times. At one end the junction does not follow the germline gene, possibly because of a read error. The V gene is TRBV4-1, the J gene TRBJ2-7, with 10 bases matching TRBD2. Germline-derived CDR1 and CDR2 are MGHRA and YSYEKL. The CDR3 runs to 15 residues. The CDR3: CASSQLAGGTYEQYF. In DNA, the CDR3 is TGTGCCAGCAGCCAGTTAGCGGGAGGCACCTACGAGCAGTACTTC.

This clonotype was recorded a few times. The CDR3 sequence: CSVEGRRDEQFF. As DNA, the CDR3 is TGCAGCGTTGAAGGACGCCGGGATGAGCAGTTCTTC. The chain carries TRBV29-1 and TRBJ2-1; D not certain. V lost 1 base, J lost 8 bases, and 9 bases lay in between. The germline CDR1 and CDR2 sequences are SQVTM and ANQGSEA. The CDR3 totals 12 residues.

The J gene is TRBJ2-5, the V gene TRBV27; tentatively, D is TRBD1 (6 bases). Germline V gene lookup returns CDR1 MNHEY and CDR2 SMNVEV (reference sequence). This CDR3 contains 14 residues. V lost 8 bases and J 0 bases, leaving 13 bases between the germline ends. CDR3 sequence reads: CASRTAWYQETQYF. The CDR3 DNA follows: TGTGCCAGCCGGACAGCTTGGTACCAAGAGACCCAGTACTTC.

This clonotype was counted a few times. This may be a read error, as it is one base from a much larger clone. The CDR3 does not end in the conserved phenylalanine or tryptophan, so this is likely a read error. The chain recombines TRBV11-2 with TRBJ2-7; D gene ambiguous. Germline values: CDR1 SGHAT, CDR2 FQNNGV. CDR3 size: 13 residues. Trimming removed 2 bases from V and 0 bases from J, with 5 bases in between. Written as DNA, the CDR3 is TGTGCCAGCAGCTTATATAGCTCCTACGAGCAGTACTTA. It codes for CASSLYSSYEQYL.

This clonotype was observed a handful of times. The chain recombines TRBV20-1 with TRBJ1-1; the D is unclear. The V and J ends lost 1 base and 0 bases respectively, with 12 bases between them. Per germline, CDR1 DFQATT and CDR2 SNEGSKA (reference sequence). The CDR3 extends over 15 amino acids. The DNA of the CDR3 is TGCAGTGCTAGAGTGCGCAGGTTAATGAACACTGAAGCTTTCTTT. Its protein is CSARVRRLMNTEAFF.

This chain uses TRBV24-1 with TRBJ2-2; D may be TRBD2 (6 bases). Trimming removed 5 bases at V and 7 bases at J, with 10 bases between. Germline V gene lookup returns CDR1 KGHDR and CDR2 SFDVKD. The CDR3 is made up of 13 amino acids. The DNA of the CDR3 is TGTGCCACCAGTGCCGGGGGAGGCGGGGAGCTGTTTTTT. This translates into CATSAGGGGELFF.

This clonotype has only a few counts. This chain links TRBV2 with TRBJ2-7; D may be TRBD2 (6 bases). The CDR3 sequence is 16 residues long. Looked up from germline, CDR1 is SNHLY and CDR2 is FYNNEI. The ends were cut back, 6 bases at V and 0 bases at J, with 18 bases in the middle. The CDR3 sequence: CASSASQFGSSYEQYF. The CDR3, as DNA: TGTGCCAGCAGCGCAAGCCAATTCGGGAGCTCCTACGAGCAGTACTTC.